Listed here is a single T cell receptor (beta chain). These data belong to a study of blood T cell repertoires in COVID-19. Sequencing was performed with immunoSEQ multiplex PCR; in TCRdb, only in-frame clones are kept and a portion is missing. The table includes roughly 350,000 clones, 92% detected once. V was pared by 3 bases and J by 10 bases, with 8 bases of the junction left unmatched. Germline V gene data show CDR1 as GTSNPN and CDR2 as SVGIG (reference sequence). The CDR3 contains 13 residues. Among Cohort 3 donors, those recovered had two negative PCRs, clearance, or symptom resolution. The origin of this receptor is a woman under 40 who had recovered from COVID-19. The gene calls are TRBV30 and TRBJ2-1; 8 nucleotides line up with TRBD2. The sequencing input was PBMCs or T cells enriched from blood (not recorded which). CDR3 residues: CAWSSGTRGEQFF. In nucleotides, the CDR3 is TGTGCCTGGAGCTCCGGGACTAGGGGAGAGCAGTTCTTC.